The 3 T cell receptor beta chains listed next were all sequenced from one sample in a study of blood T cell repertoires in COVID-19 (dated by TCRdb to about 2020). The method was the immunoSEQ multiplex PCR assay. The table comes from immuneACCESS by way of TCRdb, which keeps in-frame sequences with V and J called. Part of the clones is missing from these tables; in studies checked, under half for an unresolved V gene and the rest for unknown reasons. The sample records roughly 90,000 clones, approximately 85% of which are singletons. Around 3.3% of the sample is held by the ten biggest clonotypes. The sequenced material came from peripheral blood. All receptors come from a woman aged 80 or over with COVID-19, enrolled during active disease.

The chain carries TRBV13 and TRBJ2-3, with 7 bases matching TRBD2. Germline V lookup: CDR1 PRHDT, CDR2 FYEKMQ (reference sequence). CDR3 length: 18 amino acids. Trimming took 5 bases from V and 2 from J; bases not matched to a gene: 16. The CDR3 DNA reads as TGTGCCAGCAGCCTACTGGGGTTGGGCGGGGGATACACAGATACGCAGTATTTT. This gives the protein CASSLLGLGGGYTDTQYF.

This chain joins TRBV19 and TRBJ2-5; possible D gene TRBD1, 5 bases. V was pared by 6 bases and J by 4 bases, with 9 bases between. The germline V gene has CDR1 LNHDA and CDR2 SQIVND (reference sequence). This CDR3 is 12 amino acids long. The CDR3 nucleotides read TGTGCCAGTAGGGGGCAGGGAGAGACCCAGTACTTC. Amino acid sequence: CASRGQGETQYF.

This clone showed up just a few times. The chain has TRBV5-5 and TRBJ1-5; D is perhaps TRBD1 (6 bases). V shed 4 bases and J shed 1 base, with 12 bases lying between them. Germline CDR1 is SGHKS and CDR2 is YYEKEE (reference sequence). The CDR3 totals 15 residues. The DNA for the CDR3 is TGTGCCAGCAGCCCAGGGGTAAAAAGCAATCAGCCCCAGCATTTT. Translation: CASSPGVKSNQPQHF.